A selection of T cell receptor beta chains follows, all from one sample in a study of blood T cells in healthy people across ages. TCRdb re-called the 5' RACE reads with MiXCR, one entry per CDR3 protein. Altogether 1.4 million or so distinct CDR3 sequences are present, approximately 42% being singletons, with the ten largest covering less than 5%. Sequencing input: blood. These receptor sequences come from a woman under 30 in good health. The CDR3 runs from the conserved cysteine through the conserved F or W. D genes are given only for firm matches. Size tells how often a clone was seen (once, few, many) or the class of an expanded clone, and some rows leave it out.

d_call	clone_size	j_call	v_call	cdr3_nt	cdr3_aa
.	.	TRBJ1-1	TRBV28	TGTGCCAGCAGCCGACCTGGGTTGAGTTTGAACACTGAAGCTTTCTTT	CASSRPGLSLNTEAFF
.	.	TRBJ1-2	TRBV9	TGTGCCAGCAGCGCCGAGGTGATAGGGTATGGCTACACCTTC	CASSAEVIGYGYTF
TRBD2	.	TRBJ2-1	TRBV7-3	TGTGCCAGCAGCCCTACCGGGACTAGGTCCTACAATGAGCAGTTCTTC	CASSPTGTRSYNEQFF
.	few	TRBJ2-1	TRBV24-1	TGTGCCACCAGTCGAGGAGTTTCCTACAATGAGCAGTTCTTC	CATSRGVSYNEQFF
.	many	TRBJ2-3	TRBV6-5	TGTGCCAGCAGTCCCCCCTGGGGGATGAGCACAGATACGCAGTATTTT	CASSPPWGMSTDTQYF
.	.	TRBJ1-1	TRBV5-8	TGTGCCAGCAGCCCGGACGGGGACACTGAAGCTTTCTTT	CASSPDGDTEAFF
.	few	TRBJ2-7	TRBV7-2	TGTGCCAGCAGCTTATGGCAGCTCTACGAGCAGTACTTC	CASSLWQLYEQYF
.	few	TRBJ2-7	TRBV4-3	TGCGCCAGCAGCCAGAGGGTATTCTACGAGCAGTACTTC	CASSQRVFYEQYF
.	few	TRBJ2-1	TRBV20-1	TGCAGTGCTCGGCTTTACCGCGCAGAGCAGTTCTTC	CSARLYRAEQFF
.	few	TRBJ1-2	TRBV7-9	TGTGCCAGCATCCACGCGGGCCATTATGGCTACACCTTC	CASIHAGHYGYTF
.	.	TRBJ2-7	TRBV18	TGTGCCAGCCCACCCAGGGATATTGCAGCCTACGAGCAGTACTTC	CASPPRDIAAYEQYF
.	few	TRBJ2-7	TRBV9	TGTGCCAGCAGCGTAGGTTCAGGGAGAATCGCCTACGAGCAGTACTTC	CASSVGSGRIAYEQYF
.	few	TRBJ2-5	TRBV2	TGTGCCAGCAGTCGTTCGCTAGAACCAGAGACCCAGTACTTC	CASSRSLEPETQYF
.	.	TRBJ2-3	TRBV6-5	TGTGCCAGCAGTTACTCACCACGGAGCACAGATACGCAGTATTTT	CASSYSPRSTDTQYF
.	.	TRBJ2-7	TRBV9	TGTGCCAGCAACAGCCGGGACACCTTCGCCGAGCAGTACTTC	CASNSRDTFAEQYF
TRBD2	.	TRBJ2-2	TRBV7-9	TGTGCCAGCAGCTTATTCAGCGGGACCCTGATTAACACCGGGGAGCTGTTTTTT	CASSLFSGTLINTGELFF
TRBD1	.	TRBJ2-7	TRBV11-2	TGTGCCAGCAGCCTATACAGGGGGCTGCTTGGCTACGAGCAGTACTTC	CASSLYRGLLGYEQYF
.	.	TRBJ2-2	TRBV29-1	TGCAGCGTCGTTGGGGAGGGGGTCGGAAACACCGGGGAGCTGTTTTTT	CSVVGEGVGNTGELFF
TRBD1	few	TRBJ2-7	TRBV27	TGTGCCAGCAGCACCCCAAGACAGGGCACCTACGAGCAGTACTTC	CASSTPRQGTYEQYF
TRBD2	.	TRBJ2-3	TRBV7-2	TGTGCCAGCAGCTTAAGTTGGCGGGGGGGGTTCAGCACAGATACGCAGTATTTT	CASSLSWRGGFSTDTQYF
.	.	TRBJ2-7	TRBV7-8	TGTGCCAGCAATGGGGGCGGATTCTACGAGCAGTACTTC	CASNGGGFYEQYF
TRBD1	.	TRBJ2-7	TRBV7-8	TGTGCCAGCAGCCAACCACAGGGGTCGGGTTACGAGCAGTACTTC	CASSQPQGSGYEQYF
TRBD2	.	TRBJ2-4	TRBV20-1	TGCAGTGCTAGAGTAGCGCCTAGCGGTAGGTTAGAGCAGTACTTC	CSARVAPSGRLEQYF
.	few	TRBJ1-1	TRBV4-3	TGCGCCAGCAGCCAATACAGTCTGAACACTGAAGCTTTCTTT	CASSQYSLNTEAFF
.	.	TRBJ2-7	TRBV25-1	TGTGCCAGCAGTGACGGAGGCGAGCAGTACTTC	CASSDGGEQYF